Included here is one T cell receptor beta chain sequence, with context. Seattle researchers signed up patients amid active infection and tracked them longitudinally. The data belong to a study of blood T cell repertoires in COVID-19. Study-level background: T cells, B-cell-depleted T cells, or PBMCs provided the cDNA or gDNA that served as material.

Looked up from germline, CDR1 is SGHRS and CDR2 is YFSETQ. CDR3 size: 15 residues. J was trimmed by 7 bases and V by 5 bases; bases with no gene match: 10. Under the authors' procedure: Amplification from reference gene primers served as the basis for estimated nucleated cell counts. Sequencing used immunoSEQ multiplex PCR; TCRdb keeps in-frame clones, though not all of them. V, J and clone size reflect that table, while D and trimming were determined from the DNA. The sample lists more than 200,000 clones, roughly 86% occurring once. Sequencing was performed on peripheral blood. This receptor was obtained from a woman aged 45-60 years with COVID-19, enrolled during active disease. V usage is TRBV5-1 and J usage is TRBJ1-1; 11 positions match TRBD1. The CDR3 sequence is CASSPGTGGNYEAFF. The CDR3 DNA sequence: TGCGCCAGCAGTCCCGGGACAGGGGGTAACTATGAAGCTTTCTTT.